This paragraph covers one TCR beta chain sequence. Its antigen specificity is not known. Base quality data are lacking; no much larger clone is found one base away. The collaborating institutions used their own protocols to collect whole blood in K2EDTA tubes. For TCRbeta analysis, collaborators shipped samples in one of three forms: frozen whole blood, isolated PBMCs, or DNA extracted from either of those sample types. CDR1 and CDR2, looked up from the germline V gene, are SNHLY and FYNNEI. Including the terminal cysteine and phenylalanine, the CDR3 comprises 16 residues. Of the read, only the CDR3 DNA is kept; its 48 bases are in frame from base 1. V ends up 7 bases short and J 2 bases short, with an unmatched junction base count of 8. TCRbeta CDR3 regions were amplified from genomic DNA using the immunoSEQ Assay, a bias-controlled multiplex PCR. On the authors' methods: The number of nucleated cells in each sample was estimated by amplification of reference gene primers within the assay. To quantify the absolute abundance of each unique TCRbeta CDR3 rearrangement, sequence reads were collapsed and filtered. Productive Simpson clonality was computed per sample as the square root of Simpson's diversity index over productive rearrangements. TCRdb holds this immuneACCESS table with in-frame rearrangements only. Some clones are missing; in checked studies, unresolved V genes explain under half, and the rest has no known cause. V and J calls and clone size are those listed in that table; D and trimming were worked out from the DNA. Across this sample there are fewer than 350,000 clones, with about 89% seen only once. Jointly, the top ten make up about 4.2% of the sample.

This record belongs to a study of blood T cell repertoires in COVID-19 (dated by TCRdb to about 2020). For context, the study as a whole: Samples from collaborators originated in the United States, Italy and Spain and spanned both the acute and convalescent phases of COVID-19. The material from the prospective study consisted of cDNA or gDNA derived from T cells, B-cell-depleted T cells, or PBMCs. Deeply sampled blood TCRbeta repertoires from subjects exposed to, actively infected with, or recovered from COVID-19 were included in the dataset. The repertoires were released in a freely available public database intended as a resource for research on the immune response to SARS-CoV-2. Samples were obtained from the ongoing ImmuneRACE study (first 160 participants) and from 1,254 subjects provided by 6 global collaborators. The sample metadata nearly always contained a de-identified subject ID, COVID-19 status, age in years and sex. HLA class I and class II types, where available, came from metadata supplied by the sample provider rather than from assay-based typing. Here is what the overall study found, with its caveats: How much clinical and demographic metadata was included differed by source and by participant, and the metadata was provided uncurated.

Recombination joined TRBV2 with TRBJ2-1; 10 bases in the junction line up with TRBD1. Sequenced: peripheral blood. This receptor was obtained from a man in his forties with acute or convalescent COVID-19. The bases are TGTGCCAGCAAGGAAGGGGACAGGGGTCCCTACAATGAGCAGTTCTTC. It translates as CASKEGDRGPYNEQFF.